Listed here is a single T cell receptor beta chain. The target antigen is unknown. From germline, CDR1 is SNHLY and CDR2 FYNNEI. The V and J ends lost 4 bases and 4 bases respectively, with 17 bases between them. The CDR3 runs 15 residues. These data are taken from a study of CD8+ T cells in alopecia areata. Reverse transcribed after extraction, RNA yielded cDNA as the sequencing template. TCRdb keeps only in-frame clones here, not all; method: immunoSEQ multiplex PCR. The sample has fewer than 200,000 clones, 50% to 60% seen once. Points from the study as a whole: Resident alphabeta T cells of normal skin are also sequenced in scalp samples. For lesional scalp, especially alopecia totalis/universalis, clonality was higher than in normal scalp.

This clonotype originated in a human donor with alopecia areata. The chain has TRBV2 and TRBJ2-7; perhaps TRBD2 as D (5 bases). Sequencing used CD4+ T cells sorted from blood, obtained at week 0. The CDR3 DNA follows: TGTGCCAGCAGTGTTGGAGGTCGTGGAGGATACGAGCAGTACTTC. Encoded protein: CASSVGGRGGYEQYF.